The 20 T cell receptor beta chains reported below all come from one sample, sequenced in a study of blood T cells in healthy people across ages (dated by TCRdb to the mid-2010s). Receptors were amplified or captured by 5' RACE. Reads for this sample came from an Illumina HiSeq 2500. The second PCR ran for roughly 7 to 11 cycles and used a J-beta primer mix along with a sample-barcoded 5' primer. TCRdb reprocessing: public reads trimmed at Q25 with fastp, clones called with MiXCR, in-frame beta chains kept. Every entry covers one CDR3 protein and lists the most common genes and DNA from its rows. For this sample the table gives around 1,600,000 distinct CDR3 sequences, of which roughly two fifths were detected only once. The ten top clones hold 4% of the sample. The material sequenced was blood. Every receptor here comes from a woman aged 18-30 years in good health.

The rearrangement uses TRBV9 and TRBJ2-1; no firm D call. There are 15 residues in the CDR3. V was trimmed by 0 bases and J by 3 bases, leaving 10 bases between them. The germline V gene encodes CDR1 SGDLS and CDR2 YYNGEE. This CDR3 reads CASSVDGQLYNEQFF. CDR3 sequence (DNA): TGTGCCAGCAGCGTAGATGGCCAACTCTACAATGAGCAGTTCTTC.

The sample holds many counts of this clonotype. This chain uses TRBV20-1 with TRBJ2-3; possible D gene TRBD2, 5 bases. The CDR3 runs 14 residues. CDR1 and CDR2 from the germline V gene are DFQATT and SNEGSKA (reference sequence). Trimming took 5 bases from V and 1 from J, leaving 13 bases between them. The CDR3: CSALLVVRTDTQYF. CDR3 nucleotides: TGCAGTGCTTTACTAGTTGTCCGCACAGATACGCAGTATTTT.

The chain couples TRBV28 to TRBJ1-5; D may be TRBD1 (6 bases). Deletions cut 1 base from V and 5 bases from J, with 15 bases between. Germline lookup yields CDR1 MDHEN and CDR2 SYDVKM. The CDR3 sequence is 16 residues long. In DNA, the CDR3 is TGTGCCAGCAGTTTATTGGGCTCGCCAGGGGATCAGCCCCAGCATTTT. Amino acids: CASSLLGSPGDQPQHF.

This clonotype has just a few counts. The chain employs TRBV6-2 or TRBV6-3 and TRBJ2-1, with 7 bases matching TRBD2. Germline CDR1 MNHEY, CDR2 SVGEGT. V was clipped by 6 bases and J by 6 bases; unmatched bases: 11. This CDR3 comprises 15 residues. CDR3 bases: TGTGCCAGCAGCCTACGCGGGGGTGCGGTCAATGAGCAGTTCTTC. This gives the protein CASSLRGGAVNEQFF.

This clonotype was counted between two and nine times. The chain is built from TRBV14 and TRBJ2-1; tentatively, D is TRBD2 (5 bases). This CDR3 region has 17 residues. CDR1 SGHDN and CDR2 FVKESK come from the germline V gene. V lost 0 bases to trimming and J lost 1 base, with 13 bases between them. The CDR3 reads CASSQEPLARSYNEQFF. The DNA of the CDR3 is TGTGCCAGCAGCCAAGAGCCGCTAGCTCGGTCCTACAATGAGCAGTTCTTC.

The genes are TRBV4-3 and TRBJ1-5, with 7 bases fitting TRBD1. The CDR3 sequence is 16 residues long. V lost 3 bases and J lost 3; bases outside the gene matches: 8. Germline V gene sequence: CDR1 LGHNA, CDR2 YSLEER. This CDR3 is CASSQGRGQNNQPQHF. The CDR3 nucleotides read TGCGCCAGCAGCCAGGGCAGGGGACAGAACAATCAGCCCCAGCATTTT.

This clonotype was picked up a small number of times. The rearrangement uses TRBV29-1 and TRBJ1-2, with a possible D match to TRBD1 (5 bases). Trimming left V 0 bases short and J 2 bases short, with 13 bases between. The CDR3 runs to 15 residues. In germline, CDR1 is SQVTM, CDR2 ANQGSEA. Here the CDR3 DNA reads TGCAGCGTTGAAGACTGGGCGAGGACAAACTATGGCTACACCTTC. This translates into CSVEDWARTNYGYTF.

The chain uses TRBV20-1 and TRBJ2-7; D not resolved. Germline CDR1 DFQATT, CDR2 SNEGSKA (reference sequence). This CDR3 has 13 amino acids. Trimming pared 6 bases from V and 1 base from J, leaving 13 bases between. CDR3 DNA: TGCAGTGCCCCAAGGATCCCGTCCTACGAGCAGTACTTC. Translated: CSAPRIPSYEQYF.

The chain employs TRBV11-2 and TRBJ2-5, with no clear D. Trimming shortened V by 5 bases and J by 9 bases, and 16 bases separated the two germline ends. The CDR3 is 13 residues long. CDR1 is SGHAT and CDR2 is FQNNGV in the germline V gene. The DNA for the CDR3 is TGTGCCAGCAGCCTTAAAGGACCTGTGTCCCAGTACTTC. Translation: CASSLKGPVSQYF. Based on the CDR3 plus reference TRBV11-2 and TRBJ2-5, the full variable domain is EAGVAQSPRYKIIEKRQSVAFWCNPISGHATLYWYQQILGQGPKLLIQFQNNGVVDDSQLPKDRFSAERLKGVDSTLKIQPAKLEDSAVYLCASSLKGPVSQYFGPGTRLLVL.

The genes are TRBV10-3 and TRBJ1-1, with D perhaps TRBD1 (5 bases). Trimming stripped 10 bases from V and 1 base from J, with 13 bases between. Germline V gene data show CDR1 as ENHRY and CDR2 as SYGVKD. CDR3 size: 13 residues. The CDR3 DNA is TGTGCCACCCGTAGTCAGGGGAACACTGAAGCTTTCTTT. It translates to CATRSQGNTEAFF.

This sequence joins TRBV7-2 and TRBJ2-7; D may be TRBD1 or TRBD2 (5 bases each). Germline V gene sequence: CDR1 SGHTA, CDR2 FQGNSA. This CDR3 has 15 residues. V was pared by 1 base and J by 6 bases, with 16 bases between. CDR3 sequence: CASSLVLRGSGEQYF. DNA of the CDR3: TGTGCCAGCAGCTTAGTGTTGAGGGGCTCTGGCGAGCAGTACTTC.

Worth noting for this clonotype: A much bigger clone sits one base away, suggesting this may be a read error. The chain links TRBV6-1 to TRBJ1-2, with 7 nucleotides matching TRBD1. Germline CDR1 reads MNHNS; CDR2 reads SASEGT. The CDR3 sequence is 13 residues long. In DNA, the CDR3 is TGTACCAGCAGTGAAGCAGGGGGGTATGGCTACACCTTC. Translation gives CTSSEAGGYGYTF.

This clonotype occurred a few times. The genes are TRBV12-3 or TRBV12-4 and TRBJ2-5; D tentatively fits TRBD1 or TRBD2 (5 bases each). The CDR3 is 15 residues long. The V end lost 7 bases, the J end lost 3 bases, and 18 bases lay between the germline ends. CDR3 DNA: TGTGCCAGCACGGGAAGAAGACAGCCAAAAGAGACCCAGTACTTC. Translated: CASTGRRQPKETQYF.

The chain recombines TRBV20-1 with TRBJ2-7, with no clear D. The better agreement between TRBJ2-5 and the DNA end casts doubt on the J call. This CDR3 is built from 12 residues. The germline V gene encodes CDR1 DFQATT and CDR2 SNEGSKA (reference sequence). The CDR3 DNA sequence: TGCAGTGCTCCTCTCGACGGAGAGACCCAGTACTTC. Translated: CSAPLDGETQYF.

This clonotype was detected a few times. The rearrangement links TRBV29-1 to TRBJ2-7; 15 bases agree with TRBD2. Germline values: CDR1 SQVTM, CDR2 ANQGSEA. The CDR3 has 14 amino acids. The ends lost 7 bases at V and 4 bases at J; junction bases unmatched: 5. The CDR3 loop reads CSALGTSGRYEQYF. The CDR3 nucleotides read TGCAGCGCCCTTGGGACTAGCGGGAGGTACGAGCAGTACTTC.

This clonotype was recorded a few times. This sequence joins TRBV27 and TRBJ2-1; D is perhaps TRBD2 (5 bases). CDR3 length: 13 residues. Trimming stripped 5 bases from V and 2 bases from J, with 7 bases between. The V gene's germline CDR1 is MNHEY and CDR2 SMNVEV (reference sequence). CDR3 region: CASSVATYNEQFF. CDR3 DNA sequence: TGTGCCAGCAGTGTAGCGACCTACAATGAGCAGTTCTTC.

This clonotype has more than one count but fewer than ten. The chain recombines TRBV6-5 with TRBJ2-5; a possible D gene is TRBD1 (5 bases). The DNA end is a closer match to TRBJ2-7, so the J assignment may be wrong. Germline values: CDR1 MNHEY, CDR2 SVGAGI. The CDR3 has 14 residues. This CDR3 reads CASTRTQTPYEQYF. Written as DNA, the CDR3 is TGTGCCAGCACTAGGACACAAACCCCCTACGAGCAGTACTTC.

There are a few counts of this clonotype. V is TRBV4-1 and J is TRBJ2-1; D gene ambiguous. CDR3 length: 15 amino acids. Germline assignment: CDR1 MGHRA and CDR2 YSYEKL. Trimming removed 3 bases at V and 3 bases at J, with 12 bases between. The CDR3 spells CASSHVVGNYNEQFF. CDR3 DNA sequence: TGCGCCAGCAGCCATGTAGTCGGCAACTACAATGAGCAGTTCTTC.

The chain carries TRBV25-1 and TRBJ1-1; D gene unclear. Germline loops: CDR1 MGHDK, CDR2 SYGVNS. V was pared by 1 base and J by 0 bases, with 9 bases between. The CDR3 runs 15 residues. The CDR3 here is CASSEFSRMNTEAFF. CDR3 bases: TGTGCCAGCAGTGAATTCAGTCGGATGAACACTGAAGCTTTCTTT.

The genes are TRBV9 and TRBJ2-5; 8 nucleotides line up with TRBD2. J gave up 5 bases and V 2 bases, and 5 bases lay outside the gene matches. Germline CDR1 is SGDLS and CDR2 is YYNGEE. The CDR3 has 14 residues. The CDR3 loop reads CASSVSGRVETQYF. CDR3 nucleotides: TGTGCCAGCAGCGTCAGCGGGAGAGTTGAGACCCAGTACTTC.